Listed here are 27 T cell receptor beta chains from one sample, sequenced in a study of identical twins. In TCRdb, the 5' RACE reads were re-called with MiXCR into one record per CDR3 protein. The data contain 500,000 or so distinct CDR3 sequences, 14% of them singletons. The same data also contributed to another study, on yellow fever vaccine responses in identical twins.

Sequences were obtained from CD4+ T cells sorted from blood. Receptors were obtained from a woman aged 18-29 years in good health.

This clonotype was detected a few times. The CDR3 region has the DNA TGCGCCAGCAGCCAAGAGCAGCTTGGAGTTCCCTACAATGAGCAGTTCTTC. It specifies CASSQEQLGVPYNEQFF. J is TRBJ2-1 and V is TRBV4-3; D is unclear. Germline loops: CDR1 LGHNA, CDR2 YSLEER. The CDR3 length is 17 residues. Trimming removed 0 bases at V and 2 bases at J, with 14 bases between.

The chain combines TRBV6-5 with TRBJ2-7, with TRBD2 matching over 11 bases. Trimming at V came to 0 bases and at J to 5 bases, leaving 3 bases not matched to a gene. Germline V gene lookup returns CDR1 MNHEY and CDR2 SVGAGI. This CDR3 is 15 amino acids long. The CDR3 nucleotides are TGTGCCAGCAGTTACTCGACTAGCGGGAAGAACGAGCAGTACTTC. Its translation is CASSYSTSGKNEQYF.

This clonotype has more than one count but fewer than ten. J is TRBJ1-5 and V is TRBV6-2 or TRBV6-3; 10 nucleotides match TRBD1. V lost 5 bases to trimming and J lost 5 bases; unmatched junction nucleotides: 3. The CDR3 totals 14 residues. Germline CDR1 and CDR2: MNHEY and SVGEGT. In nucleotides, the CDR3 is TGTGCCAGCAGTGTCGGACAGGGGGATCAGCCCCAGCATTTT. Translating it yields CASSVGQGDQPQHF.

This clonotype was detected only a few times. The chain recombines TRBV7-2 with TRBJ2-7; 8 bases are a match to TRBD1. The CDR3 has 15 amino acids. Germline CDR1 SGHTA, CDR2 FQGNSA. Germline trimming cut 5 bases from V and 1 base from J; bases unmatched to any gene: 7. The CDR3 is CASSPRTGTSYEQYF. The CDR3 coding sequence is TGTGCCAGCAGCCCCCGGACAGGGACGTCCTACGAGCAGTACTTC.

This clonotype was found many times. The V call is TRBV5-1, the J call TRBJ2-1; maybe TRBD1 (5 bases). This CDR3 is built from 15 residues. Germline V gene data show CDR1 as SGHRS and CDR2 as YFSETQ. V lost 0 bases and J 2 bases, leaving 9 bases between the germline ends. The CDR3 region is CASSLGPGTYNEQFF. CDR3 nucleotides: TGCGCCAGCAGCTTGGGCCCAGGGACCTACAATGAGCAGTTCTTC.

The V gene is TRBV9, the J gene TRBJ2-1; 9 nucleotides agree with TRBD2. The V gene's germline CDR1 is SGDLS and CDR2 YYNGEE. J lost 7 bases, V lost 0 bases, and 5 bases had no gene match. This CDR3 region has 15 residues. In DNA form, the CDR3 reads TGTGCCAGCAGCGTAGTGGGACTAGCCTGGAATGAGCAGTTCTTC. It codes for CASSVVGLAWNEQFF.

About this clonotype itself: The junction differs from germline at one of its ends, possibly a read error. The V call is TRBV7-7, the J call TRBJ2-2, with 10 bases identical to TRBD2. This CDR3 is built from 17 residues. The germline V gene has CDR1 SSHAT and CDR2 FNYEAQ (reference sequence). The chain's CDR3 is CASSLGPSGGATGELFF. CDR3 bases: TGTGCTAGCAGCTTAGGACCCAGCGGGGGGGCGACCGGGGAGCTGTTTTTT.

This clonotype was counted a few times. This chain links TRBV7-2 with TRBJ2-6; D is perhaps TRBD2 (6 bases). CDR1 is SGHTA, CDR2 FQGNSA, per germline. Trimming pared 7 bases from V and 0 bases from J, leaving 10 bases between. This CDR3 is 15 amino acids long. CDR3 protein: CASILGGSGANVLTF. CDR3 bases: TGTGCCAGCATCCTGGGGGGCTCTGGGGCCAACGTCCTGACTTTC.

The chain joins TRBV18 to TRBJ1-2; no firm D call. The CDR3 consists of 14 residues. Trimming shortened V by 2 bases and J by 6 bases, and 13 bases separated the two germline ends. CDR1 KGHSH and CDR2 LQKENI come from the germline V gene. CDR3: CASSPAGVGNGYTF. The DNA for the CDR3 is TGTGCCAGCTCACCAGCAGGCGTGGGGAATGGCTACACCTTC.

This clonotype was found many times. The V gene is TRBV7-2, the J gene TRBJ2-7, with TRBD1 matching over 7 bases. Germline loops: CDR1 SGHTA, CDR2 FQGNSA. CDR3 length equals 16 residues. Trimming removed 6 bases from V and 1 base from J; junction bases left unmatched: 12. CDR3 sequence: CASRTESGTASYEQYF. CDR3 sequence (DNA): TGTGCCAGCAGAACTGAGTCCGGGACAGCGTCCTACGAGCAGTACTTC.

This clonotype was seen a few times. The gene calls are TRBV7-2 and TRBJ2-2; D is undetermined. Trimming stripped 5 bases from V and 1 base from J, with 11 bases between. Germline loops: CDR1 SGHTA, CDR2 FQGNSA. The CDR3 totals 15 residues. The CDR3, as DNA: TGTGCCAGCAGCCCCCAGTTGGTGAACACCGGGGAGCTGTTTTTT. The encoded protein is CASSPQLVNTGELFF.

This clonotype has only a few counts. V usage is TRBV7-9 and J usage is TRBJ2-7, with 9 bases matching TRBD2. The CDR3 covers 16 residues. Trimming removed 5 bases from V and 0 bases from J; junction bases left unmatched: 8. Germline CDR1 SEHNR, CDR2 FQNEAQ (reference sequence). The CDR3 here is CASSMFSGSGSYEQYF. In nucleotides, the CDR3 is TGTGCCAGCAGCATGTTTAGCGGGAGTGGCTCCTACGAGCAGTACTTC. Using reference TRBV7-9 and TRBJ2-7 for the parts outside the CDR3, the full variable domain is DTGVSQNPRHKITKRGQNVTFRCDPISEHNRLYWYRQTLGQGPEFLTYFQNEAQLEKSRLLSDRFSAERPKGSFSTLEIQRTEQGDSAMYLCASSMFSGSGSYEQYFGPGTRLTVT.

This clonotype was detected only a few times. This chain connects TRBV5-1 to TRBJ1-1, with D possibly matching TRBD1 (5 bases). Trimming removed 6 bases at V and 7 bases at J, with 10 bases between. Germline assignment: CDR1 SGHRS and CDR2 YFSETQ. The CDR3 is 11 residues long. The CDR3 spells CASTLDSEAFF. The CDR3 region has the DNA TGCGCCAGCACCCTAGACAGTGAAGCTTTCTTT.

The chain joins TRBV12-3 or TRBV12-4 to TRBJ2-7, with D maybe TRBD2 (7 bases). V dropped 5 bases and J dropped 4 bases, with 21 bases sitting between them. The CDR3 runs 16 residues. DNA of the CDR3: TGTGCCAGCAGTAGGGGGGGGGGACATCCGTCATACGAGCAGTACTTC. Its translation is CASSRGGGHPSYEQYF.

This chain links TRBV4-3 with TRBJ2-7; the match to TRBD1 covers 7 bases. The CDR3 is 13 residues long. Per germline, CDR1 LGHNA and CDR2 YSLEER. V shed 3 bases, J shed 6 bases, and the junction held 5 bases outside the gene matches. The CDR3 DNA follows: TGCGCCAGCAGCCAGGATACAGGGGTCGAGCAGTACTTC. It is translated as CASSQDTGVEQYF.

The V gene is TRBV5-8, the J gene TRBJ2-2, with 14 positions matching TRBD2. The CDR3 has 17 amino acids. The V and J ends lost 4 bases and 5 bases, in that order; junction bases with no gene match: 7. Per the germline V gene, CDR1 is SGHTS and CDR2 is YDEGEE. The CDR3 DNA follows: TGTGCCAGCAGCCTGGGACTAGCGGGAGCAGGGACCGGGGAGCTGTTTTTT. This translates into CASSLGLAGAGTGELFF. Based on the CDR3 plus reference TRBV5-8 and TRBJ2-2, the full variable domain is EAGVTQSPTHLIKTRGQQATLRCSPISGHTSVYWYQQALGLGLQFLLWYDEGEERNRGNFPPRFSGRQFPNYSSELNVNALELEDSALYLCASSLGLAGAGTGELFFGEGSRLTVL.

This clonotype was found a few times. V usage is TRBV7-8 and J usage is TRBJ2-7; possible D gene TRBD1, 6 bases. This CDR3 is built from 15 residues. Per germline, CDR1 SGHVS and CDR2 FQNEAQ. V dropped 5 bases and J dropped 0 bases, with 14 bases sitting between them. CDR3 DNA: TGTGCCAGCAGCAGCTACAGGGCTTACTCCTACGAGCAGTACTTC. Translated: CASSSYRAYSYEQYF.

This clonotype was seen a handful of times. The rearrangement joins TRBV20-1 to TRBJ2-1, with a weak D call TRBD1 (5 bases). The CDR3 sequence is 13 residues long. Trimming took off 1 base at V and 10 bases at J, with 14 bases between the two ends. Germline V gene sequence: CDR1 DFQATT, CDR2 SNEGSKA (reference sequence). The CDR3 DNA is TGCAGTGCTAGAGGACAGAAGGTGGAGGAGCAGTTCTTC. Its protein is CSARGQKVEEQFF.

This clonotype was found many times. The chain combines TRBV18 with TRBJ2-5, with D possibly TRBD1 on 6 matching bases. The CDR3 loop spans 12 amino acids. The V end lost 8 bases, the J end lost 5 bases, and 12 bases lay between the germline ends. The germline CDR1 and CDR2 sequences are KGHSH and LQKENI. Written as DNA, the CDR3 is TGTGCCAGCAGCCCCGGACAGGAGACCCAGTACTTC. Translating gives CASSPGQETQYF. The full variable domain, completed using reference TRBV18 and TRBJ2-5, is NAGVMQNPRHLVRRRGQEARLRCSPMKGHSHVYWYRQLPEEGLKFMVYLQKENIIDESGMPKERFSAEFPKEGPSILRIQQVVRGDSAAYFCASSPGQETQYFGPGTRLLVL.

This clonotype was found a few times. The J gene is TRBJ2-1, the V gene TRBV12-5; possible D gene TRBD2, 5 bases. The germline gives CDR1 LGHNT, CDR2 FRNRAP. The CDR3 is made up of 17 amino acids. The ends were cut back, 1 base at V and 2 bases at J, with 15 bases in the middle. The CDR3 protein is CASGLARSASTYNEQFF. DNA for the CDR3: TGTGCTAGTGGTTTGGCCCGCTCAGCTAGCACCTACAATGAGCAGTTCTTC.

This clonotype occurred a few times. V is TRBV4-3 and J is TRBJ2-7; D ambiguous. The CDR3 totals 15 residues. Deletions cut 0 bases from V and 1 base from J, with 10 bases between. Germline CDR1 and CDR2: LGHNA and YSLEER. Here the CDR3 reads CASSQDPESSYEQYF. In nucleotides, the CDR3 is TGCGCCAGCAGCCAAGATCCCGAGTCTTCCTACGAGCAGTACTTC.

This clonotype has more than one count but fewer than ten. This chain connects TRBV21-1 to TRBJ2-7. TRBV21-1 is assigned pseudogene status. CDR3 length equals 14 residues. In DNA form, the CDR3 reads TGTGCCAGCAGCCTAAGCGGGAGTTCAAACGAGCAGTACTTC. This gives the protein CASSLSGSSNEQYF.

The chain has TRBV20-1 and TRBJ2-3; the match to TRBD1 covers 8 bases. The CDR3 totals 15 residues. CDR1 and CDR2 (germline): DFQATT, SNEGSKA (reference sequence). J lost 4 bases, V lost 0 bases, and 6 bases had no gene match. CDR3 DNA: TGCAGTGCTAGAGATTTCCGGACAGGGCCAGATACGCAGTATTTT. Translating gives CSARDFRTGPDTQYF.

As DNA, the CDR3 is TGTGCCAGCAGCTCCTGGTCAGGGGGGGGCACCGGGGAGCTGTTTTTT. Its translation is CASSSWSGGGTGELFF. The V and J genes are TRBV9 and TRBJ2-2; either TRBD1 or TRBD2 may fit D (7 bases each). Trimming shortened V by 4 bases and J by 4 bases, and 17 bases separated the two germline ends. Looked up from germline, CDR1 is SGDLS and CDR2 is YYNGEE. This CDR3 region has 16 residues.

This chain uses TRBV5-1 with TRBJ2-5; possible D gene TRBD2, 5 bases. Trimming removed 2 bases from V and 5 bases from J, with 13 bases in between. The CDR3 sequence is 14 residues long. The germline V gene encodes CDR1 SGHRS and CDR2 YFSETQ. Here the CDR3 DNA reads TGCGCCAGCAGCTTCTTCGGGAATAAGGAGACCCAGTACTTC. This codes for CASSFFGNKETQYF.

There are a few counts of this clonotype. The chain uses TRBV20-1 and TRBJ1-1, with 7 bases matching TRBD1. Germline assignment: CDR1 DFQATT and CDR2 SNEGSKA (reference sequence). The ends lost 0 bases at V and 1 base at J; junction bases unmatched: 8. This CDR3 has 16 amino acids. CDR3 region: CSARDPTTGTNTEAFF. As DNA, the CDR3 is TGCAGTGCTAGAGATCCCACGACAGGGACGAACACTGAAGCTTTCTTT.

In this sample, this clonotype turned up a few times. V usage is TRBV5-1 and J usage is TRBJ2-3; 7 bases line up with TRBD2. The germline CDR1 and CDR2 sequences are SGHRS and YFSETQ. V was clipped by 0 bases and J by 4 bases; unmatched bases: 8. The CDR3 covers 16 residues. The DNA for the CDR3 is TGCGCCAGCAGCTTGGGAGGCGGGGGTCTCGCAGATACGCAGTATTTT. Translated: CASSLGGGGLADTQYF.